The 8 T cell receptor beta chains below come from one sample, sequenced in a study of control samples from healthy donors and cancer patients. The protocol was immunoSEQ multiplex PCR, while the TCRdb copy is restricted to in-frame clones and leaves out a portion. The data hold 120,000 or so clones, with 75% to 95% observed a single time. Sequencing was done on a sample of blood. These receptors all stem from a man aged 18 to 35 in good health.

This sequence joins TRBV3-1 (or the pseudogene TRBV3-2) and TRBJ2-7; D is unresolved. The CDR3 spans 15 residues. Germline V gives CDR1 LGHDT, CDR2 YNNKEL (reference sequence). Trimming stripped 4 bases from V and 2 bases from J, with 15 bases between. DNA of the CDR3: TGTGCCAGCAGCCGCTTGCCAGGCCCCACCTACGAGCAGTACGTC. Protein: CASSRLPGPTYEQYV.

The V gene is TRBV10-1, the J gene TRBJ2-1, with 7 bases aligning to TRBD2. This CDR3 is 16 amino acids long. With 8 bases clipped from V and 9 bases from J, the junction kept 19 bases outside the gene matches. Germline V gene data show CDR1 as WNHNN and CDR2 as SYGVQD (reference sequence). The CDR3 loop is CASPERGLKEEGEQFF. CDR3 coding DNA: TGCGCCAGCCCAGAGCGGGGACTAAAAGAGGAGGGTGAGCAGTTCTTC.

The chain couples TRBV18 to TRBJ2-7, with 7 bases that match TRBD2. This CDR3 is built from 13 residues. CDR1 and CDR2 (germline): KGHSH, LQKENI. With 6 bases clipped from V and 5 bases from J, the junction kept 7 bases outside the gene matches. The CDR3 DNA is TGTGCCAGCTCGGGGGGGATTGGGGACGAGCAGTACGTC. Translated, it gives CASSGGIGDEQYV.

This chain connects TRBV2 to TRBJ1-1, with TRBD1 as a possible D gene (5 bases). The CDR3 is 12 residues long. CDR1 SNHLY and CDR2 FYNNEI come from the germline V gene. CDR3 in amino acids: CADGGGDTEAFF. CDR3 bases: TGTGCAGACGGGGGTGGGGACACTGAAGCTTTCTTT.

The chain is built from TRBV4-1 and TRBJ2-7; 8 positions match TRBD2. Germline-derived CDR1 and CDR2 are MGHRA and YSYEKL. The junction had 6 bases not matched to a gene; V was cut back by 0 bases and J by 2 bases. The CDR3 spans 16 residues. DNA for the CDR3: TGCGCCAGCAGCCAAGAGGTCGGCGGGGGGCCCTACGAGCAGTACTTC. Translated: CASSQEVGGGPYEQYF.

V gene TRBV2 combines with J gene TRBJ1-1; D is possibly TRBD1 (5 bases). Germline values: CDR1 SNHLY, CDR2 FYNNEI. The V end was cut by 1 base, the J end by 11 bases, with 20 bases between. The CDR3 contains 15 residues. The CDR3 spells CASSEGVRLRGFAFF. The CDR3 nucleotides read TGTGCCAGCAGTGAAGGGGTGCGCCTGAGGGGTTTCGCTTTCTTT.

This chain connects TRBV11-2 to TRBJ2-1; D may correspond to TRBD1 or TRBD2 (6 bases each). Trimming pared 5 bases from V and 3 bases from J, leaving 17 bases between. Germline loops: CDR1 SGHAT, CDR2 FQNNGV. This CDR3 contains 16 residues. CDR3 in amino acids: CASSQKGGQGYNEQFF. The CDR3 coding sequence is TGTGCCAGCAGCCAAAAGGGGGGACAAGGCTACAATGAGCAGTTCTTC.

The V and J genes are TRBV12-3 or TRBV12-4 and TRBJ1-2; 8 bases fit TRBD1. The CDR3 runs to 13 residues. Losses at the gene ends were 5 bases for V and 7 bases for J; bases not matched to a gene: 6. The CDR3 DNA reads TGTGCCAGCAGTGACGGACAGGGAGGTGGCTACACCTTC. Translating it yields CASSDGQGGGYTF.